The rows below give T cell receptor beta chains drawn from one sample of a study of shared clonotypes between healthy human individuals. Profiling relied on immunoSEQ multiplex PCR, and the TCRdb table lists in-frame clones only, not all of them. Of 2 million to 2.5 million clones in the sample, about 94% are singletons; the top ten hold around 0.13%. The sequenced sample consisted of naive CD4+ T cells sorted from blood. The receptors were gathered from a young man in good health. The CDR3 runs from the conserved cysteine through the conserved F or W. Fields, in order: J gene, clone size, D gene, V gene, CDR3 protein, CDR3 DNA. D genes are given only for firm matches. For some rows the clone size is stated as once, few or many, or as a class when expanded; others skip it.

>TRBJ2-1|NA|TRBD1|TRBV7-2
CASSLRTGWNEQFF
TGTGCCAGCAGCTTAAGGACAGGGTGGAATGAGCAGTTCTTC
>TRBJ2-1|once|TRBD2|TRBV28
CASSSGLAGGIYNEQFF
TGTGCCAGCAGTTCAGGACTAGCGGGGGGGATCTACAATGAGCAGTTCTTC
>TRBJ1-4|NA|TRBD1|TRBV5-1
CASNLDRGPNEKLFF
TGCGCCAGCAACCTGGACAGGGGGCCAAATGAAAAACTGTTTTTT
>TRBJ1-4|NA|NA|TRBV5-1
CASSLAGVRRGSNEKLFF
TGCGCCAGCAGCTTGGCCGGGGTTCGTAGGGGGTCTAATGAAAAACTGTTTTTT
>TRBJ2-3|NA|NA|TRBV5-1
CASSLGVYPDTQYF
TGCGCCAGCAGCTTGGGGGTCTACCCAGATACGCAGTATTTT
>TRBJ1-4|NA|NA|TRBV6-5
CASRGRDEKLFF
TGTGCCAGCAGGGGGAGGGATGAAAAACTGTTTTTT
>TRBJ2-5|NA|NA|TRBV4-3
CASSQDIGQGLSGETQYF
TGCGCCAGCAGCCAAGATATCGGTCAGGGGCTAAGTGGAGAGACCCAGTACTTC
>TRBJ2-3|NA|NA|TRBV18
CASSPPDRTDTQYF
TGTGCCAGCTCACCACCGGATCGCACAGATACGCAGTATTTT
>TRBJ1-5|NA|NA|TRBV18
CASSSTWETYSNQPQHF
TGTGCCAGCTCCTCGACATGGGAAACTTATAGCAATCAGCCCCAGCATTTT
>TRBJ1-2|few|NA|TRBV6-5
CASSTGNYGYTF
TGTGCCAGCAGTACAGGAAACTATGGCTACACCTTC
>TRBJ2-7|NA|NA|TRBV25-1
CASRTGTYEQYF
TGTGCCAGCAGAACAGGGACCTACGAGCAGTACTTC
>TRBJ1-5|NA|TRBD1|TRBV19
CASSILGTGNNQPQHF
TGTGCCAGTAGTATTTTGGGGACAGGGAACAATCAGCCCCAGCATTTT
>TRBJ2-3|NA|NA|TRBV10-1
CASSESTARTDTQYF
TGCGCCAGCAGTGAGTCGACGGCACGCACAGATACGCAGTATTTT
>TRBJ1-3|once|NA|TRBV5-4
CASSFWGSRNTIYF
TGTGCCAGCAGCTTTTGGGGATCTAGAAACACCATATATTTT
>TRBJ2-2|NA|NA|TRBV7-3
CASGPNTGELFF
TGTGCCAGCGGACCGAACACCGGGGAGCTGTTTTTT
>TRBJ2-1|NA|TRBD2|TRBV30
CAWSVGTSGVGNEQFF
TGTGCCTGGAGTGTAGGGACTAGCGGGGTCGGGAATGAGCAGTTCTTC
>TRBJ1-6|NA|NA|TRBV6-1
CASSEIQNSPLHF
TGTGCCAGCAGTGAAATCCAGAATTCACCCCTCCACTTT
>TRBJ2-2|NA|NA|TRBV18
CASSANTGELFF
TGTGCCAGCTCGGCGAACACCGGGGAGCTGTTTTTT
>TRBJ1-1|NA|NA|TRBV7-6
CASSLRTVNTEAFF
TGTGCCAGCAGCTTACGGACAGTGAACACTGAAGCTTTCTTT
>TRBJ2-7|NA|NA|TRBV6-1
CASSVVSSYEQYF
TGTGCCAGCAGTGTTGTCAGTTCCTACGAGCAGTACTTC
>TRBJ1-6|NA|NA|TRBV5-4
CASSLVRTGSPLHF
TGTGCCAGCAGCTTGGTGCGGACCGGGTCACCCCTCCACTTT
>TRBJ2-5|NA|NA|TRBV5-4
CASSLAQAFQETQYF
TGTGCCAGCAGCTTGGCGCAGGCCTTCCAAGAGACCCAGTACTTC
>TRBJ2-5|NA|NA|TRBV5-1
CASSLGWETQYF
TGCGCCAGCAGCTTGGGATGGGAGACCCAGTACTTC
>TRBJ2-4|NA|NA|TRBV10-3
CAISESSAGPNIQYF
TGTGCCATCAGTGAGTCATCGGCAGGACCAAACATTCAGTACTTC
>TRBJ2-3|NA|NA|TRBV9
CASSVGDGRTDTQYF
TGTGCCAGCAGCGTAGGAGACGGACGCACAGATACGCAGTATTTT
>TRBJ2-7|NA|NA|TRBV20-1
CSARDREQYF
TGCAGTGCTAGAGATCGCGAGCAGTACTTC
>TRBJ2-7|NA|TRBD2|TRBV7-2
CASSEWGGPYEQYF
TGTGCCTCTTCCGAGTGGGGGGGACCGTACGAGCAGTACTTC
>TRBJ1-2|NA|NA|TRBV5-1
CASSPGGTNYGYTF
TGCGCCAGCAGTCCCGGGGGAACTAACTATGGCTACACCTTC
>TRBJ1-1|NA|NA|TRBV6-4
CASSALQNTEAFF
TGTGCCAGCAGTGCGCTACAAAACACTGAAGCTTTCTTT
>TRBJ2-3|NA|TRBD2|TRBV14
CASSQKTSGGTDTQYF
TGTGCCAGCAGCCAAAAGACTAGCGGGGGCACAGATACGCAGTATTTT
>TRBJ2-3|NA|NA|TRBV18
CASFEWDTQYF
TGTGCCAGCTTTGAATGGGATACGCAGTATTTT
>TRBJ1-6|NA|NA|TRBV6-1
CASSESALVSPLHF
TGTGCCAGCAGTGAATCCGCCTTGGTTTCACCCCTCCACTTT
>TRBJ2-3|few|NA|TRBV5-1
CASSLESGNTDTQYF
TGCGCCAGCAGCTTGGAAAGCGGTAATACAGATACGCAGTATTTT
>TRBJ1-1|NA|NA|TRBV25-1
CASSEGGANTEAFF
TGTGCCAGCAGTGAGGGGGGGGCGAACACTGAAGCTTTCTTT
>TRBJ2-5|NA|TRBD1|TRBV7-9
CASSLDRGLKETQYF
TGTGCCAGCAGCCTGGACAGGGGGCTTAAAGAGACCCAGTACTTC
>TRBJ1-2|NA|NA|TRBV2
CASSEGRPTPYGYTF
TGTGCCAGCAGTGAAGGTCGGCCCACGCCCTATGGCTACACCTTC
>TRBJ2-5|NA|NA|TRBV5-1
CASSFLQGSGETQYF
TGCGCCAGCAGCTTCCTCCAGGGGAGTGGGGAGACCCAGTACTTC
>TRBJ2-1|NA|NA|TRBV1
CTSSPRHRGREQFF
TGCACCAGCAGCCCTAGACACCGCGGCCGTGAGCAGTTCTTC